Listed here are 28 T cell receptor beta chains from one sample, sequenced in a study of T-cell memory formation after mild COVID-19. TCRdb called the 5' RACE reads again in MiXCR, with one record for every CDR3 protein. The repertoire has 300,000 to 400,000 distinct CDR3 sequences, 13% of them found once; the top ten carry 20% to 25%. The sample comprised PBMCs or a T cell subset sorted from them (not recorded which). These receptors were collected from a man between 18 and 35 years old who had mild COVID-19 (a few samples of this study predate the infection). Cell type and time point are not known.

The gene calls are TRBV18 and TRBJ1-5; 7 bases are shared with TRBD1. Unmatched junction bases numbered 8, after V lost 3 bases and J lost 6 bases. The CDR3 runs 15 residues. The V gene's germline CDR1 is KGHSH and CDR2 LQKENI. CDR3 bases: TGTGCCAGCTCACCCGCAGTGGCAGGGGGTCAGCCCCAGCATTTT. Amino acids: CASSPAVAGGQPQHF.

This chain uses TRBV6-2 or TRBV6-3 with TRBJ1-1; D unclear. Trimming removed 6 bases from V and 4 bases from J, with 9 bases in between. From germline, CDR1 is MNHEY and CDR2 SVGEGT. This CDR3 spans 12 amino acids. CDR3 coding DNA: TGTGCCAGCAGCCCCGGGAGCACTGAAGCTTTCTTT. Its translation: CASSPGSTEAFF.

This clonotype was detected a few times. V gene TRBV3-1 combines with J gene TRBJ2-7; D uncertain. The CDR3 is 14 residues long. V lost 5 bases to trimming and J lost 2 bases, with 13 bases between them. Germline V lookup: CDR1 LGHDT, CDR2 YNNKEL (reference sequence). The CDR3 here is CASSFRPTPYEQYF. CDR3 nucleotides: TGTGCCAGCAGCTTTAGACCTACCCCCTACGAGCAGTACTTC.

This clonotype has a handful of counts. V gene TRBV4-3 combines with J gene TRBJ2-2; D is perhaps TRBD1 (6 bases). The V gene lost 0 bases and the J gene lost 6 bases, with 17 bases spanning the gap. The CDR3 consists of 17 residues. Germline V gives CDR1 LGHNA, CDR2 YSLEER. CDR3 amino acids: CASSQDHDRPGPGELFF. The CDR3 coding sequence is TGCGCCAGCAGCCAAGATCATGACAGGCCGGGCCCCGGGGAGCTGTTTTTT.

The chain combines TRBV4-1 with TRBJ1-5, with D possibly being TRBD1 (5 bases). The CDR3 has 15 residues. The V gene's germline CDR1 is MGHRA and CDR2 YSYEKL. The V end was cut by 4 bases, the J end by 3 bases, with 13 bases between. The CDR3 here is CASSPREGHNQPQHF. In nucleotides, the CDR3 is TGCGCCAGCAGCCCCCGCGAGGGGCACAATCAGCCCCAGCATTTT.

The CDR3 reads CASSSGGATEAFF. Written as DNA, the CDR3 is TGCGCCAGCAGCTCAGGGGGAGCCACTGAAGCTTTCTTT. The chain couples TRBV5-1 to TRBJ1-1; TRBD1 aligns across 7 bases. CDR1 SGHRS and CDR2 YFSETQ come from the germline V gene. Trimming removed 3 bases from V and 4 bases from J; junction bases left unmatched: 3. The CDR3 covers 13 residues. Together with reference TRBV5-1 and TRBJ1-1, the CDR3 gives the full variable domain: KAGVTQTPRYLIKTRGQQVTLSCSPISGHRSVSWYQQTPGQGLQFLFEYFSETQRNKGNFPGRFSGRQFSNSRSEMNVSTLELGDSALYLCASSSGGATEAFFGQGTRLTVV.

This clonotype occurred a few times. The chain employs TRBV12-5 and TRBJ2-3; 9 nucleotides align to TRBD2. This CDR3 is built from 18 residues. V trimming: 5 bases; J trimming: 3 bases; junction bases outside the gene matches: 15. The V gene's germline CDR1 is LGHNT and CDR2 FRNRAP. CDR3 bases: TGTGCTAGTGGTATCAGGGGACCGCGGGGGGGCTCGACAGATACGCAGTATTTT. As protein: CASGIRGPRGGSTDTQYF.

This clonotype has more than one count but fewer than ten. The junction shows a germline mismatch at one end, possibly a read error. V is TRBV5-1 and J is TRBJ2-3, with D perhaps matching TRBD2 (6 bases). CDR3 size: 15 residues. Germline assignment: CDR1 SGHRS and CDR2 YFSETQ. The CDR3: CASSLSLGGSETQYF. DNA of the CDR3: TGCGCCAGCAGCTTGTCCCTCGGGGGTTCAGAGACGCAGTATTTT.

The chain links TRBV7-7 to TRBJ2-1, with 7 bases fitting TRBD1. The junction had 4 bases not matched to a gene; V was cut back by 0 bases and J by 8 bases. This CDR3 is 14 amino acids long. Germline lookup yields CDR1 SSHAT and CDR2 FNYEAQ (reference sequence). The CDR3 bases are TGTGCCAGCAGCTTAGCGCCGACAGGGCATGAGCAGTTCTTC. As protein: CASSLAPTGHEQFF.

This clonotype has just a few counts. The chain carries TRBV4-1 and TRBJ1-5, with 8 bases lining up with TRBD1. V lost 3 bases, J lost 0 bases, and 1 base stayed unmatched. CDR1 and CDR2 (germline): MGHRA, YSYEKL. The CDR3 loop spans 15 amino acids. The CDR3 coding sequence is TGCGCCAGCAGCCAGGACAGGGATAGCAATCAGCCCCAGCATTTT. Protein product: CASSQDRDSNQPQHF.

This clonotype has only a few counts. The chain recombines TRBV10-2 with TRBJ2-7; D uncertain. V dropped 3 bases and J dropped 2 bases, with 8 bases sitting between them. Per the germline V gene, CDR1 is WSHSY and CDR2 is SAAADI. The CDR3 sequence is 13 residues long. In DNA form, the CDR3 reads TGCGCCAGCAGTGACGGTGATACCTACGAGCAGTACTTC. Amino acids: CASSDGDTYEQYF.

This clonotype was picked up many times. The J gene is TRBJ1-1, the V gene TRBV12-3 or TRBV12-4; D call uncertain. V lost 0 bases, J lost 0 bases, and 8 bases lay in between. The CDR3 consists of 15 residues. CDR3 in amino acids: CASSLALRVNTEAFF. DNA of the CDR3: TGTGCCAGCAGTTTAGCGCTACGGGTGAACACTGAAGCTTTCTTT.

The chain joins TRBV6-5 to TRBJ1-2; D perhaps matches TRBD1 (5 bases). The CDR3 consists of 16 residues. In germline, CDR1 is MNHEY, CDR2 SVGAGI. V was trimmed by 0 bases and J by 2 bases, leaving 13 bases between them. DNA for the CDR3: TGTGCCAGCAGTTACTCAGGGGATTTGGCCAACTATGGCTACACCTTC. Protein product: CASSYSGDLANYGYTF.

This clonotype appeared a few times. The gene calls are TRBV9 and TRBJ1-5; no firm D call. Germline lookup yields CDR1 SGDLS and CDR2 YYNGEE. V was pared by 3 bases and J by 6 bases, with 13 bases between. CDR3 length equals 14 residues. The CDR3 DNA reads TGTGCCAGCAGCGGAGGTACTGCGGGTCAGCCCCAGCATTTT. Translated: CASSGGTAGQPQHF.

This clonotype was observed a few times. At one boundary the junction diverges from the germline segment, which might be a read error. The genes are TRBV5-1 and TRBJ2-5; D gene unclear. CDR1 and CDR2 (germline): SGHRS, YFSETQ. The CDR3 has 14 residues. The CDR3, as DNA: TGCGCCAGCAGCTTGATCGATCCCTCTACTGTTCAGGACTTC. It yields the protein CASSLIDPSTVQDF. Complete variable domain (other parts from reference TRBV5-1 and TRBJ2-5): KAGVTQTPRYLIKTRGQQVTLSCSPISGHRSVSWYQQTPGQGLQFLFEYFSETQRNKGNFPGRFSGRQFSNSRSEMNVSTLELGDSALYLCASSLIDPSTVQDFGPGTRLLVL.

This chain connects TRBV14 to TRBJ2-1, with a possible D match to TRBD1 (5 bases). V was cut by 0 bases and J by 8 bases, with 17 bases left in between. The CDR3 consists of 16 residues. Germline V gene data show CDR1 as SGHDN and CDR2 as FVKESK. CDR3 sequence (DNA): TGTGCCAGCAGCCAAGACAGGGTGTTATTGAGATATGAGCAGTTCTTC. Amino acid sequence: CASSQDRVLLRYEQFF.

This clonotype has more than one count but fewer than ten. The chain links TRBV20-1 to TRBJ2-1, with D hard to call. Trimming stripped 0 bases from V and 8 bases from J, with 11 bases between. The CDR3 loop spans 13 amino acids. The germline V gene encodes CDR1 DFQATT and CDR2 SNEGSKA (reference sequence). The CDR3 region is CSARDPKGYEQFF. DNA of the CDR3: TGCAGTGCTAGAGATCCAAAAGGATATGAGCAGTTCTTC.

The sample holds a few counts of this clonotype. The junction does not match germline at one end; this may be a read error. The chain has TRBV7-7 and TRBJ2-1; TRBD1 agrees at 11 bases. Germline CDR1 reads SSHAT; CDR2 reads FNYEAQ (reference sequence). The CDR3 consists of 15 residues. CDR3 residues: CASSLGTGGLEEQFF. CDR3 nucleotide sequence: TGTGCTAGCAGCTTAGGGACAGGGGGATTGGAAGAGCAGTTCTTC.

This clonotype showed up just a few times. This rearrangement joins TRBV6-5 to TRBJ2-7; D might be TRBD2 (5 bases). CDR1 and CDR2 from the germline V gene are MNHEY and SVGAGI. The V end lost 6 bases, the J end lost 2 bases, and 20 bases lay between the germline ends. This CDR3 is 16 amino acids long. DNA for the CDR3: TGTGCCAGCAGCCCTCTTTCGAGGGCAGGAGCCTACGAGCAGTACTTC. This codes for CASSPLSRAGAYEQYF.

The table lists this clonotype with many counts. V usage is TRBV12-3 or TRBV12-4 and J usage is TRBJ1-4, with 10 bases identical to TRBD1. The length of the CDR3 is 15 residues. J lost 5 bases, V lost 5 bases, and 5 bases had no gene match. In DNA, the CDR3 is TGTGCCAGCAGTAAACGGACAGGGGGAAATGAAAAACTGTTTTTT. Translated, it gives CASSKRTGGNEKLFF.

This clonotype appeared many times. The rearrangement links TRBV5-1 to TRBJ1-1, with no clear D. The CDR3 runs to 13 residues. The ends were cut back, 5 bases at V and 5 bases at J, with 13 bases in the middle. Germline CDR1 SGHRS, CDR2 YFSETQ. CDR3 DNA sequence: TGCGCCAGCAGTCTGGGATCAGAGACTGAAGCTTTCTTT. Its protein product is CASSLGSETEAFF. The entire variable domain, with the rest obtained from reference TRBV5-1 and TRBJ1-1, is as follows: KAGVTQTPRYLIKTRGQQVTLSCSPISGHRSVSWYQQTPGQGLQFLFEYFSETQRNKGNFPGRFSGRQFSNSRSEMNVSTLELGDSALYLCASSLGSETEAFFGQGTRLTVV.

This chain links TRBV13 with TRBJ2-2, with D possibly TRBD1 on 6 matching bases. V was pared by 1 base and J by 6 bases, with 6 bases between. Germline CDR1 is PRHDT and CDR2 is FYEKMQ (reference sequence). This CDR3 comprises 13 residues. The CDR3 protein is CASSLAGAGELFF. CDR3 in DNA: TGTGCCAGCAGCTTAGCAGGGGCCGGGGAGCTGTTTTTT.

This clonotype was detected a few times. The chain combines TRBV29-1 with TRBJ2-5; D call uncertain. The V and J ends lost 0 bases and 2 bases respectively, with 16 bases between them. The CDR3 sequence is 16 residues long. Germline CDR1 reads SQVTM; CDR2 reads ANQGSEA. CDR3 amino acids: CSVEEVGDKTQETQYF. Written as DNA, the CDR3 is TGCAGCGTTGAAGAAGTGGGTGACAAGACGCAAGAGACCCAGTACTTC.

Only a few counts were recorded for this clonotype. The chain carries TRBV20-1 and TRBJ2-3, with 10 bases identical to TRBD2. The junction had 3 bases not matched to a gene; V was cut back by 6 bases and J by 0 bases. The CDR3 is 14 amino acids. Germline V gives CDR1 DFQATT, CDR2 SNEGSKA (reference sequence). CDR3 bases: TGCAGTGCCCCTAGCGGGGGTAGCACAGATACGCAGTATTTT. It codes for CSAPSGGSTDTQYF.

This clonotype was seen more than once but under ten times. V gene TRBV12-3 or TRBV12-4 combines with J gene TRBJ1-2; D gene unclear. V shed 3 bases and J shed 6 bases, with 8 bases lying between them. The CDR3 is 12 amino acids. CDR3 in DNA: TGTGCCAGCAGTTTGGGCCCAAATGGCTACACCTTC. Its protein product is CASSLGPNGYTF.

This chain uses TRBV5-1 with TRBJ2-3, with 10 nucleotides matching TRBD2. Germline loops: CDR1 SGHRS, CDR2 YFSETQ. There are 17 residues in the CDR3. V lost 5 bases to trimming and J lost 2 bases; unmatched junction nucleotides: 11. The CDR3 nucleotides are TGCGCCAGCAGGCCACTTCTTAGCGGGGGGTACACAGATACGCAGTATTTT. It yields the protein CASRPLLSGGYTDTQYF. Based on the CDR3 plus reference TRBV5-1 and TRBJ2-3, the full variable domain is KAGVTQTPRYLIKTRGQQVTLSCSPISGHRSVSWYQQTPGQGLQFLFEYFSETQRNKGNFPGRFSGRQFSNSRSEMNVSTLELGDSALYLCASRPLLSGGYTDTQYFGPGTRLTVL.

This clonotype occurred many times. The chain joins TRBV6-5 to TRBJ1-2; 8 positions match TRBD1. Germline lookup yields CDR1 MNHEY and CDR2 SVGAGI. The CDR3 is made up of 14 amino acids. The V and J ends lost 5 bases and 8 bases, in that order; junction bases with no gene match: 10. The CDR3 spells CASSPGQGGKGYTF. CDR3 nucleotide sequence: TGTGCCAGCAGTCCCGGACAGGGCGGAAAAGGCTACACCTTC.

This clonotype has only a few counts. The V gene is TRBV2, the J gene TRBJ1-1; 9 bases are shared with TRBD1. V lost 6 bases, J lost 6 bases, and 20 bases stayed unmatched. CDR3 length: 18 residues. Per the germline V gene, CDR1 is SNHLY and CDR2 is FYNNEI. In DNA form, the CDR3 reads TGTGCCAGCAGAGTCGGGACAGGGCGGGCATTGGCGCGACCTGAAGCTTTCTTT. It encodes CASRVGTGRALARPEAFF.